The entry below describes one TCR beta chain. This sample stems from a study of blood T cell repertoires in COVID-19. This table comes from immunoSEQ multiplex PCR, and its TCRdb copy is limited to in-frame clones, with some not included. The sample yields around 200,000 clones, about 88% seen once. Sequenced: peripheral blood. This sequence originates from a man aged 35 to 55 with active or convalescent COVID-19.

The CDR3 DNA reads as TGTGCCAGCAGTTTATACTCCGCCGGGACAGGGTGGCGGTCCTACGAGCAGTACTTC. It specifies CASSLYSAGTGWRSYEQYF. The genes are TRBV28 and TRBJ2-7; TRBD1 aligns across 9 bases. The CDR3 length is 19 residues. The germline V gene encodes CDR1 MDHEN and CDR2 SYDVKM. The junction had 14 bases not matched to a gene; V was cut back by 1 base and J by 1 base.